This note documents a single TCR beta chain sequence. Its antigen is not known. There were healthy Caucasian individuals from Russia, aged about 6 to 95, serving as donors. Germline values: CDR1 SGHAT, CDR2 FQNNGV. The CDR3 runs 15 residues. Trimming cost V 5 bases and J 2 bases, with 14 bases left between them. The source of the sample is a study of blood T cells in healthy people across ages. General study findings and limits: Naive T cell percentage showed a strong correlation with TCR beta diversity.

PCR was performed a second time for about 7 to 11 cycles using a sample-barcoded 5' primer and a J-beta primer mix. Using its own MiXCR run on the 5' RACE reads, TCRdb lists one record per CDR3 protein. Here the sample spans 1.5 million to 2 million distinct CDR3 sequences, about two fifths being singletons. The V call is TRBV11-2, the J call TRBJ2-3; D not certain. The sample taken for sequencing was blood. The TCR originated in a human donor in good health. CDR3 sequence (DNA): TGTGCCAGCAGCGACTGGACCTTAAACACAGATACGCAGTATTTT. Protein: CASSDWTLNTDTQYF.